The T cell receptor (beta chain) under discussion was sequenced for a study of T cell responses to AZD1222 COVID-19 vaccine. Germline values: CDR1 SGHRS, CDR2 YFSETQ. With 0 bases removed from V and 2 bases from J, the gap between germline ends came to 12 bases. This CDR3 is built from 16 residues. Generated by immunoSEQ multiplex PCR, the TCRdb table keeps only in-frame clones and is missing some. The sample shows around 140,000 clones, 85% to 90% of them seen only once. Sample: peripheral blood, taken on day 0 of AZD1222 vaccination. The chain combines TRBV5-1 with TRBJ2-1; D is uncertain. This sequence originates from an adult in good health. The CDR3 sequence is CASSLETRSAYNEQFF. In DNA, the CDR3 is TGCGCCAGCAGCTTGGAGACCCGTTCGGCCTACAATGAGCAGTTCTTC.